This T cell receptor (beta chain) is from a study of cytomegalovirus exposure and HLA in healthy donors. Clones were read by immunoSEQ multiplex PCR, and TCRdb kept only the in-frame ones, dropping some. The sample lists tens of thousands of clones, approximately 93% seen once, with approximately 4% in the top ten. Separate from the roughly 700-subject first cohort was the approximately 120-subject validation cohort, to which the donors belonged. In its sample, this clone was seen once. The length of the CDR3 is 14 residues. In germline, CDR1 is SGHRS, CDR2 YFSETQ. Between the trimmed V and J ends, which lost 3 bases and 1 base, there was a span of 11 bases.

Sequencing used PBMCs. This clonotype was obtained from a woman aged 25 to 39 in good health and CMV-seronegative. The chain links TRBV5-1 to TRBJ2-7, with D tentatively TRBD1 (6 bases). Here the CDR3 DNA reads TGCGCCAGCAGCTCATCAACAGGGTCCTACGAGCAGTACTTC. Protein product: CASSSSTGSYEQYF.